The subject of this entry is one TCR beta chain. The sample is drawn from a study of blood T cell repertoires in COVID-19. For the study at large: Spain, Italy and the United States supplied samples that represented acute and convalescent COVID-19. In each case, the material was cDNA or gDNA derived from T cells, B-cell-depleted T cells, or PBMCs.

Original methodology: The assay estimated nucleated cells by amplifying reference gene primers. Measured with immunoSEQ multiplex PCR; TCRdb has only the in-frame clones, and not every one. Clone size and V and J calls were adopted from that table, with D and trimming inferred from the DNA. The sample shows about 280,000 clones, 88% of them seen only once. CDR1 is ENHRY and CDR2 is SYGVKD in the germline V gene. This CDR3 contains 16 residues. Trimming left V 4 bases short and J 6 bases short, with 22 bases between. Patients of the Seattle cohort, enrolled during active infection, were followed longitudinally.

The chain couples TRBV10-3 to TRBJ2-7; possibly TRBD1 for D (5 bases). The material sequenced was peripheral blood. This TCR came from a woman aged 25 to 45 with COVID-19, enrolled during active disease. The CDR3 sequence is CAISGVSGQGIGEQYF. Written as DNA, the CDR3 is TGTGCCATCAGTGGAGTATCAGGGCAGGGAATTGGCGAGCAGTACTTC.